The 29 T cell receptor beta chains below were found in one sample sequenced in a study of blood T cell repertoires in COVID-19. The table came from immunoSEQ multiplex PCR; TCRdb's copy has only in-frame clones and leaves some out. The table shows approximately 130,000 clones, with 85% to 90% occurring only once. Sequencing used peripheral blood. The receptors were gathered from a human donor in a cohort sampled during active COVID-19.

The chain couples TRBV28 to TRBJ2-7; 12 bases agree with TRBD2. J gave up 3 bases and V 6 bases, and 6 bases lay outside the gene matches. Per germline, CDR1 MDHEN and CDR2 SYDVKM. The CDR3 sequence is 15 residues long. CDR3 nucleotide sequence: TGTGCCAGCAGCTTGACTAGCGGGAGTGGCTACGAGCAGTACTTC. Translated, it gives CASSLTSGSGYEQYF.

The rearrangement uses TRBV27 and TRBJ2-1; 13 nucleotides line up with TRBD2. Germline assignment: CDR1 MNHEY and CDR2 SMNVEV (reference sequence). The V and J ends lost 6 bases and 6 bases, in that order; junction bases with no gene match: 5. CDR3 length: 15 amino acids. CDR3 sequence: CASRLAGGPSNEQFF. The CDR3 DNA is TGTGCCAGCAGACTAGCGGGAGGGCCGAGCAATGAGCAGTTCTTC.

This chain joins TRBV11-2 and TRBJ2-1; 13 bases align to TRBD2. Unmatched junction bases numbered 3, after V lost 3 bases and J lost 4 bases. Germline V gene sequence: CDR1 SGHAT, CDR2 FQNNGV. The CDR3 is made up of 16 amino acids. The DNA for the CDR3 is TGTGCCAGCAGCTTCGTGACTAGCGGGAGGTACAATGAGCAGTTCTTC. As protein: CASSFVTSGRYNEQFF.

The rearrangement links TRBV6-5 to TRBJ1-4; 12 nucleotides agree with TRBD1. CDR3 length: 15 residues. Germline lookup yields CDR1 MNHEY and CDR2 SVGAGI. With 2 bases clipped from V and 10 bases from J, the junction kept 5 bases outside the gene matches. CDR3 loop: CASSYGGQGAGKLFF. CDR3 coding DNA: TGTGCCAGCAGTTACGGGGGACAGGGGGCTGGAAAACTGTTTTTT.

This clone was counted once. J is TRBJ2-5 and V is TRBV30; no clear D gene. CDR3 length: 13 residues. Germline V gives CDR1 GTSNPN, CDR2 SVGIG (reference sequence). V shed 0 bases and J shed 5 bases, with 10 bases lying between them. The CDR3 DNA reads TGTGCCTGGAGTGTGTCCGGTTCGGAGACCCAGTACTTC. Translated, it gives CAWSVSGSETQYF.

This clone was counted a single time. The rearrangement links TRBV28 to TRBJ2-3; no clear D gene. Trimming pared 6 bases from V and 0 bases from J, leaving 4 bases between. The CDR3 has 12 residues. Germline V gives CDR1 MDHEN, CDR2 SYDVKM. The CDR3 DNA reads TGTGCCAGCAGCGGGAGCACAGATACGCAGTATTTT. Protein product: CASSGSTDTQYF.

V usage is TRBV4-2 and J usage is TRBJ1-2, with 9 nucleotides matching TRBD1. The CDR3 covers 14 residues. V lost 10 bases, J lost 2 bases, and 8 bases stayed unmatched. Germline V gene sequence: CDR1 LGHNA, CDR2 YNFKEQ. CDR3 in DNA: TGTGCCACCCTGGGGACAGGGAGGAACTATGGCTACACCTTC. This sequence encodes CATLGTGRNYGYTF.

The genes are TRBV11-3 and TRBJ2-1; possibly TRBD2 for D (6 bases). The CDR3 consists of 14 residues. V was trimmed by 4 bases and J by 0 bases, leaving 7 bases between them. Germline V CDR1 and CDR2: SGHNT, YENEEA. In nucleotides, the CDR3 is TGTGCCAGCAGCTACGGGAGCTCCTACAATGAGCAGTTCTTC. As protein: CASSYGSSYNEQFF.

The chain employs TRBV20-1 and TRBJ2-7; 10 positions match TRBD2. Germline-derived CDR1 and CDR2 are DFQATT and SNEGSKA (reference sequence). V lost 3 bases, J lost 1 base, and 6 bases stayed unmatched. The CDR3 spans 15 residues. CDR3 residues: CSASETSGISYEQYF. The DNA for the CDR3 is TGCAGTGCTAGTGAAACTAGCGGGATATCCTACGAGCAGTACTTC.

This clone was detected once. CDR3 residues: CASSLGPTSAPNEQFF. CDR3 DNA sequence: TGTGCCAGCAGCTTAGGCCCTACTAGCGCACCCAATGAGCAGTTCTTC. The V call is TRBV13, the J call TRBJ2-1, with 7 bases matching TRBD2. This CDR3 spans 16 amino acids. Germline CDR1 and CDR2: PRHDT and FYEKMQ (reference sequence). V shed 0 bases and J 6 bases; nucleotides not matched to a gene: 8.

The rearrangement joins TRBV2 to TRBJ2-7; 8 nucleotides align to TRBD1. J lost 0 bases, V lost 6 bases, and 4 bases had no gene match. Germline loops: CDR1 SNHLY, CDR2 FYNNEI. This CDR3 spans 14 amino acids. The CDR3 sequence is CASRRTGSSYEQYF. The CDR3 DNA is TGTGCCAGCAGGAGGACAGGGAGCTCCTACGAGCAGTACTTC.

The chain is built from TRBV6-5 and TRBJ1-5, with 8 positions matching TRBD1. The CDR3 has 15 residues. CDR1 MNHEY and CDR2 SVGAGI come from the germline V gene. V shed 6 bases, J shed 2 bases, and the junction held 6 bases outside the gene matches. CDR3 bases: TGTGCCAGCAGCGACAGGGGATGGGGCAATCAGCCCCAGCATTTT. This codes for CASSDRGWGNQPQHF.

The CDR3 nucleotides read TGTGCCAGCAGTGTGGAGGGGTTATCTGGGGCCAACGTCCTGACTTTC. This codes for CASSVEGLSGANVLTF. This chain uses TRBV2 with TRBJ2-6, with a possible D match to TRBD2 (6 bases). The CDR3 loop spans 16 amino acids. Looked up from germline, CDR1 is SNHLY and CDR2 is FYNNEI. The V end lost 4 bases, the J end lost 1 base, and 11 bases lay between the germline ends. Full variable domain (missing parts from reference TRBV2 and TRBJ2-6): EPEVTQTPSHQVTQMGQEVILRCVPISNHLYFYWYRQILGQKVEFLVSFYNNEISEKSEIFDDQFSVERPDGSNFTLKIRSTKLEDSAMYFCASSVEGLSGANVLTFGAGSRLTVL.

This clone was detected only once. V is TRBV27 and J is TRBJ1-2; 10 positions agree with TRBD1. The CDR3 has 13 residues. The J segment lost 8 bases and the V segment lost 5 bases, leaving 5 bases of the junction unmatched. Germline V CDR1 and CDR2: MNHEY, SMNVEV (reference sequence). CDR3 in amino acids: CASSRQGAEGYTF. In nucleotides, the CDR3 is TGTGCCAGCAGTCGACAGGGGGCGGAAGGCTACACCTTC.

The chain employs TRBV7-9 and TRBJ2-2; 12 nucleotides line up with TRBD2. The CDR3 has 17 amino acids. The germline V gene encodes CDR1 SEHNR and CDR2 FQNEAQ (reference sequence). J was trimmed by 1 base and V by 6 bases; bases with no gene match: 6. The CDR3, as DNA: TGTGCCAGCAGGGGACTAGCGGGCGCAAAGAACACCGGGGAGCTGTTTTTT. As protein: CASRGLAGAKNTGELFF.

The CDR3 loop reads CASSLNRNYGYTF. The CDR3 nucleotides read TGTGCCAGCAGCTTGAACAGAAACTATGGCTACACCTTC. The J gene is TRBJ1-2, the V gene TRBV5-4; D unresolved. The V end was cut by 1 base, the J end by 2 bases, with 6 bases between. The germline V gene encodes CDR1 SGHNT and CDR2 YYREEE (reference sequence). The CDR3 spans 13 residues.

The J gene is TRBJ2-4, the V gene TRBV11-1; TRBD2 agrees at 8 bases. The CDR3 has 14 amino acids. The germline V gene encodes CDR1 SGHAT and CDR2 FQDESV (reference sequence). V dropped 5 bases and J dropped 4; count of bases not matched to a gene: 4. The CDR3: CASSPGGEKNIQYF. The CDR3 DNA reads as TGTGCCAGCAGCCCGGGGGGGGAAAAAAACATTCAGTACTTC.

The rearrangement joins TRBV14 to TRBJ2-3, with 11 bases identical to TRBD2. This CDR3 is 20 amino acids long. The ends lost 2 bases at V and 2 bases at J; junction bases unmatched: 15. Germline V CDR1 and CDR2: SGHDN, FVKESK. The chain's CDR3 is CASSQSTSGSPYLFTDTQYF. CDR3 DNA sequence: TGTGCCAGCAGCCAAAGCACTAGCGGGAGCCCCTACCTATTCACAGATACGCAGTATTTT.

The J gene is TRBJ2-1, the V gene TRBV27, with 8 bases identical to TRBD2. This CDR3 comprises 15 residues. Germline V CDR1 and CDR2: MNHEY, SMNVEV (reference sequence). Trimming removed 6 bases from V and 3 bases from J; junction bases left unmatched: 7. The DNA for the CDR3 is TGTGCCAGCAGCTCCGGCGGGAGGTTCTACAATGAGCAGTTCTTC. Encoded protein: CASSSGGRFYNEQFF.

CDR3 residues: CASSNRGTYEQYF. The CDR3 DNA sequence: TGTGCCAGCAGTAACAGGGGAACCTACGAGCAGTACTTC. The chain carries TRBV27 and TRBJ2-7; 7 bases align to TRBD1. This CDR3 contains 13 residues. The junction had 3 bases not matched to a gene; V was cut back by 5 bases and J by 2 bases. Germline CDR1 is MNHEY and CDR2 is SMNVEV (reference sequence).

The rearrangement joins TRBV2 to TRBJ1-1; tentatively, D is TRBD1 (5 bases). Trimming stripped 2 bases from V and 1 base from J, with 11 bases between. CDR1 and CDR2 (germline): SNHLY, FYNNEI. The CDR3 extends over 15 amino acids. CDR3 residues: CASSEIGGRNTEAFF. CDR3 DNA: TGTGCCAGCAGTGAAATCGGGGGGAGGAACACTGAAGCTTTCTTT.

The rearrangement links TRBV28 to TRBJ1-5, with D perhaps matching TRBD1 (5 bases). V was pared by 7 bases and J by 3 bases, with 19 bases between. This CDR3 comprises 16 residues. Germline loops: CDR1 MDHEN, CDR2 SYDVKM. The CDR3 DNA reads TGTGCCAGCACACCCTGGCGGGGGGTAAACAATCAGCCCCAGCATTTT. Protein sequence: CASTPWRGVNNQPQHF. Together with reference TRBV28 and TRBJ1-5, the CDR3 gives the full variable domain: DVKVTQSSRYLVKRTGEKVFLECVQDMDHENMFWYRQDPGLGLRLIYFSYDVKMKEKGDIPEGYSVSREKKERFSLILESASTNQTSMYLCASTPWRGVNNQPQHFGDGTRLSIL.

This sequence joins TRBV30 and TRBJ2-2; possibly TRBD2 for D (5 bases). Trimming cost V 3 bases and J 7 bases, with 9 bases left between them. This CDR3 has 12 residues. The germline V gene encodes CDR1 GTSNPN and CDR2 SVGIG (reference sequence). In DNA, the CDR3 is TGTGCCTGGAGCGGGGAGAGCGGGGAGCTGTTTTTT. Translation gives CAWSGESGELFF.

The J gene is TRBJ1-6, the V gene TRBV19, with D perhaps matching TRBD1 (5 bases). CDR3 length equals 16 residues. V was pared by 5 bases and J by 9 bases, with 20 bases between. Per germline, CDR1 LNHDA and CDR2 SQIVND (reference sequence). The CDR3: CASSPGGGARGSPLHF. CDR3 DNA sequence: TGTGCCAGTAGTCCGGGCGGCGGGGCTCGTGGTTCACCCCTCCACTTT.

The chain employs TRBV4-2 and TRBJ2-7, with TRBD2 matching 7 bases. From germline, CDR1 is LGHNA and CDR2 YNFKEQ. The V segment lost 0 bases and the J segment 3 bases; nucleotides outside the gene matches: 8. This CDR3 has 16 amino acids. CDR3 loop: CASSQEFTGLSYEQYF. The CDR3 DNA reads TGTGCCAGCAGCCAAGAATTTACGGGACTAAGCTACGAGCAGTACTTC.

The CDR3 reads CASRLQGFGYTF. CDR3 in DNA: TGTGCCAGCAGACTACAGGGGTTTGGCTACACCTTC. The V gene is TRBV6-5, the J gene TRBJ1-2; 7 nucleotides match TRBD1. V shed 6 bases and J 7 bases; nucleotides not matched to a gene: 5. CDR1 and CDR2 (germline): MNHEY, SVGAGI. The CDR3 spans 12 residues.

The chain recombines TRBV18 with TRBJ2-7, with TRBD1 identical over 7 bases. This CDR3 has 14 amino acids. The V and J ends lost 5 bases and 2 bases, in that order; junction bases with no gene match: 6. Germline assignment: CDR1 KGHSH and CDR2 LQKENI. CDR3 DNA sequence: TGTGCCAGCTCAGAACGACAGGGAGCCTACGAGCAGTACTTC. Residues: CASSERQGAYEQYF. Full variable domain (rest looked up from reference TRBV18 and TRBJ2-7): NAGVMQNPRHLVRRRGQEARLRCSPMKGHSHVYWYRQLPEEGLKFMVYLQKENIIDESGMPKERFSAEFPKEGPSILRIQQVVRGDSAAYFCASSERQGAYEQYFGPGTRLTVT.

The CDR3 bases are TGTGCCAGCAGCTTATATCGTCGGCGGAGCATGAACACTGAAGCTTTCTTT. This sequence encodes CASSLYRRRSMNTEAFF. The chain links TRBV11-3 to TRBJ1-1; no firm D call. Germline V lookup: CDR1 SGHNT, CDR2 YENEEA. The CDR3 sequence is 17 residues long. V was shortened by 2 bases and J by 0 bases, with 16 bases between the two germline ends.

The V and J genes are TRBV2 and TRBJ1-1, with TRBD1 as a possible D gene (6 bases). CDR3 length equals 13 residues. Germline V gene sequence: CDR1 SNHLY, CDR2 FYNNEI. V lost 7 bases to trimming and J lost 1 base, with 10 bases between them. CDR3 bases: TGTGCCAGCACTGGGACATCGAACACTGAAGCTTTCTTT. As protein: CASTGTSNTEAFF.